Listed below are T cell receptor beta chains from one sample, sequenced in a study of identifying expanded T cells in peripheral blood. The data were produced by immunoSEQ multiplex PCR, yet TCRdb's version contains in-frame clones alone and is incomplete. The sample includes tens of thousands of clones, roughly 82% of them seen just once. The material sequenced was blood. Receptors originate from a person between 18 and 69 years old in good health. The CDR3 runs from the conserved cysteine through the conserved F or W. The order of the fields is clone size, J gene, D gene, V gene, CDR3 protein, CDR3 DNA. D genes are given only for firm matches. Some rows mark clone size as missing; the rest say once, few, many or name a class of expanded clone.

>-|TRBJ2-1|TRBD1|TRBV2
CASGLQGAKYNEQFF
TGTGCCAGCGGTCTACAGGGGGCGAAATACAATGAGCAGTTCTTC
>-|TRBJ1-5|-|TRBV7-8
CASSLGGQYWGLDSNQPQHF
TGTGCCAGCAGCTTAGGTGGACAGTATTGGGGACTTGATAGCAATCAGCCCCAGCATTTT
>once|TRBJ1-1|-|TRBV6-5
CASGNDVNTEAFF
TGTGCCAGCGGAAACGATGTGAACACTGAAGCTTTCTTT
>-|TRBJ2-1|-|TRBV7-8
CASSRSDGDDEQFF
TGTGCCAGCAGCCGATCGGACGGCGACGATGAGCAGTTCTTC
>-|TRBJ2-7|-|TRBV6-5
CASRGEYEQYF
TGTGCCAGCAGGGGGGAATACGAGCAGTACTTC
>-|TRBJ1-1|-|TRBV14
CASSPLGGGHGTEAFF
TGTGCCAGCAGCCCCCTGGGCGGGGGGCACGGCACTGAAGCTTTCTTT
>-|TRBJ1-5|-|TRBV7-2
CASSLNNQPQHF
TGTGCCAGCAGCTTAAACAATCAGCCCCAGCATTTT
>-|TRBJ1-5|TRBD1|TRBV18
CASSSDRVSNQPQHF
TGTGCCAGCTCAAGTGACAGGGTGAGCAATCAGCCCCAGCATTTT
>-|TRBJ1-2|-|TRBV7-9
CASSLEHSRTF
TGTGCCAGCAGCTTAGAACACTCCCGAACCTTC
>-|TRBJ1-1|-|TRBV14
CASSLTGNTEAFF
TGTGCCAGCAGCTTGACAGGGAACACTGAAGCTTTCTTT
>-|TRBJ1-4|-|TRBV18
CASAPSTNEKLFF
TGTGCCAGCGCCCCCTCAACTAATGAAAAACTGTTTTTT
>-|TRBJ1-1|-|TRBV2
CASSMTVNTEAFF
TGTGCCAGCAGCATGACAGTTAACACTGAAGCTTTCTTT
>-|TRBJ1-2|-|TRBV9
CASSEGGSDSAYGYTF
TGTGCCAGCAGCGAAGGGGGGTCAGACTCTGCCTATGGCTACACCTTC
>-|TRBJ1-2|-|TRBV5-1
CASSLDGEDYGYTF
TGCGCCAGCAGCTTGGACGGAGAAGACTATGGCTACACCTTC
>-|TRBJ1-5|-|TRBV10-3
CAISEGDWPQHF
TGTGCCATCAGTGAAGGGGATTGGCCCCAGCATTTT
>-|TRBJ2-7|-|TRBV2
CASSEAKRGSDEQYF
TGTGCCAGCAGTGAAGCCAAAAGGGGTTCCGACGAGCAGTACTTC
>-|TRBJ1-2|-|TRBV6-6
CASSLPDRPWGYTF
TGTGCCAGCAGTCTCCCCGACAGGCCGTGGGGCTACACCTTC
>once|TRBJ2-7|-|TRBV19
CASRKGRSEQYF
TGTGCCAGTAGAAAGGGACGGAGCGAGCAGTACTTC
>-|TRBJ1-2|TRBD1|TRBV7-2
CASSAVTGFGYTF
TGTGCCAGCAGCGCTGTGACAGGGTTTGGCTACACCTTC
>-|TRBJ2-2|TRBD2|TRBV11-1
CASSRPLAGGGTGELFF
TGTGCCAGCAGCCGTCCTCTAGCGGGGGGCGGCACCGGGGAGCTGTTTTTT
>-|TRBJ2-2|-|TRBV2
CASSEVYGNTGELFF
TGTGCCAGCAGTGAAGTGTACGGGAACACCGGGGAGCTGTTTTTT
>once|TRBJ2-5|TRBD2|TRBV5-6
CASSLPSGGAFQETQYF
TGTGCCAGCAGCTTACCTAGCGGGGGGGCGTTCCAAGAGACCCAGTACTTC
>few|TRBJ1-1|-|TRBV19
CASSLHRENTEAFF
TGTGCCAGTAGTCTCCACAGGGAGAACACTGAAGCTTTCTTT
>-|TRBJ2-3|-|TRBV7-3
CASSPGLQGTDTQYF
TGTGCCAGCAGCCCGGGCCTCCAGGGCACAGATACGCAGTATTTT
>few|TRBJ1-2|-|TRBV9
CASSGRGYTF
TGTGCCAGCAGCGGAAGAGGGTACACCTTC
>-|TRBJ2-1|-|TRBV6-5
CASNEGVAYNEQFF
TGTGCCAGCAATGAAGGAGTAGCCTACAATGAGCAGTTCTTC
>-|TRBJ2-3|-|TRBV30
CAWSGVDSSSLDTQYF
TGTGCCTGGAGTGGAGTGGACAGTTCCTCCTTAGATACGCAGTATTTT
>few|TRBJ2-7|TRBD2|TRBV7-9
CASSYSGTSEFYEQYF
TGTGCCAGCAGCTATTCCGGGACTAGCGAATTCTACGAGCAGTACTTC
>-|TRBJ2-5|-|TRBV13
CASSSRVSSGGETQYF
TGTGCCAGCAGCTCTCGGGTCAGCTCCGGGGGAGAGACCCAGTACTTC
>-|TRBJ1-2|-|TRBV6-1
CASSDHYGYTF
TGTGCCAGCAGTGATCACTATGGCTACACCTTC
>few|TRBJ2-3|TRBD2|TRBV5-6
CASRETSGWVAITDTQYF
TGTGCCAGCAGAGAGACTAGCGGGTGGGTGGCTATCACAGATACGCAGTATTTT
>-|TRBJ1-4|TRBD1|TRBV29-1
CSVCRGAGEKLFF
TGCAGCGTTTGCAGGGGGGCGGGTGAAAAACTGTTTTTT
>-|TRBJ2-1|-|TRBV9
CASSADRAFEQFF
TGTGCCAGCAGCGCCGACCGGGCGTTTGAGCAGTTCTTC
>-|TRBJ1-4|-|TRBV6-1
CATRPVGGVEEKLFF
TGTGCCACCAGGCCCGTGGGGGGAGTAGAGGAAAAACTGTTTTTT
>once|TRBJ2-4|-|TRBV11-2
CASSERQPLAKNIQYF
TGTGCCAGCAGCGAGAGACAGCCCCTAGCCAAAAACATTCAGTACTTC
>-|TRBJ1-2|-|TRBV30
CAWSRREESYGYTF
TGTGCCTGGAGCCGTCGGGAGGAAAGCTATGGCTACACCTTC
>-|TRBJ2-5|-|TRBV29-1
CSVASETQYF
TGCAGCGTTGCGTCGGAGACCCAGTACTTC
>-|TRBJ2-5|TRBD2|TRBV6-1
CASSDGTTRFQETQYF
TGTGCCAGCAGTGACGGGACTACGCGCTTTCAAGAGACCCAGTACTTC
>once|TRBJ1-3|-|TRBV11-2
CASSLARGNTIYF
TGTGCCAGCAGCTTAGCGCGTGGAAACACCATATATTTT
>-|TRBJ1-2|TRBD1|TRBV5-1
CASSQGQGRGYTF
TGCGCCAGCAGCCAGGGACAGGGCCGAGGCTACACCTTC
>-|TRBJ1-5|-|TRBV2
CASSEYSNQPQHF
TGTGCCAGCAGCGAGTATAGCAATCAGCCCCAGCATTTT
>-|TRBJ1-4|-|TRBV5-6
CASSLQGMEKLFF
TGTGCCAGCAGCTTACAGGGAATGGAAAAACTGTTTTTT
>-|TRBJ2-7|-|TRBV6-5
CASSYSGQFYEQYF
TGTGCCAGCAGTTACTCAGGGCAGTTCTACGAGCAGTACTTC
>once|TRBJ1-1|TRBD1|TRBV29-1
CSVEGQGGAEAFF
TGCAGCGTTGAAGGGCAGGGGGGGGCTGAAGCTTTCTTT